These 21 T cell receptor beta chains came from one sample sequenced in a study of T cells in Graves' hyperthyroidism and ophthalmopathy. The CDR3 regions of TCR beta were amplified from RNA transcripts. When the TCR CDR3 underwent first-round RT-PCR, the HTBI primer set was used. TCRdb itself ran the multiplex PCR reads through MiXCR, one entry per CDR3 protein. Altogether around 250,000 distinct CDR3 sequences are present, about 14% being singletons, with the ten largest covering about 14%. The sample was blood. All receptors derive from a woman between 40 and 50 years old with Graves' hyperthyroidism that later progressed to Graves' ophthalmopathy.

This sequence joins TRBV28 and TRBJ2-1; TRBD2 aligns across 7 bases. Germline V gene data show CDR1 as MDHEN and CDR2 as SYDVKM. V lost 2 bases, J lost 4 bases, and 8 bases stayed unmatched. The CDR3 runs to 16 residues. This CDR3 reads CASSLPERGEYNEQFF. The CDR3 DNA follows: TGTGCCAGCAGTTTACCTGAGCGGGGCGAGTACAATGAGCAGTTCTTC.

This clonotype was seen at least ten times. This chain joins TRBV13 and TRBJ2-7; no clear D. V was shortened by 3 bases and J by 7 bases, with 10 bases between the two germline ends. Germline V gene lookup returns CDR1 PRHDT and CDR2 FYEKMQ (reference sequence). This CDR3 has 12 amino acids. The CDR3 sequence: CASSLGGREQYF. The CDR3 DNA reads as TGTGCCAGCAGCTTGGGTGGGCGGGAGCAGTACTTC.

This chain links TRBV9 with TRBJ2-2, with 11 bases that match TRBD1. V lost 7 bases, J lost 7 bases, and 3 bases stayed unmatched. Per the germline V gene, CDR1 is SGDLS and CDR2 is YYNGEE. The CDR3 consists of 13 residues. CDR3 sequence: CASGQGAGGELFF. The CDR3 coding sequence is TGTGCCAGCGGACAGGGGGCCGGCGGGGAGCTGTTTTTT.

CDR3 amino acids: CASSLRLKVLDNYGYTF. CDR3 bases: TGTGCCAGCAGTTTAAGGCTTAAAGTTCTGGATAACTATGGCTACACCTTC. The J gene is TRBJ1-2, the V gene TRBV12-3 or TRBV12-4; D not resolved. This CDR3 is 17 amino acids long. V was pared by 2 bases and J by 1 base, with 17 bases between.

Ten or more counts support this clonotype. The V and J genes are TRBV2 and TRBJ2-1; D is perhaps TRBD2 (6 bases). The V gene lost 6 bases and the J gene lost 8 bases, with 17 bases spanning the gap. Per the germline V gene, CDR1 is SNHLY and CDR2 is FYNNEI. The CDR3 contains 14 residues. CDR3 sequence: CASSLPGTFHEQFF. CDR3 nucleotides: TGTGCCAGCAGCCTCCCCGGGACTTTCCATGAGCAGTTCTTC.

This clonotype was detected many times. The genes are TRBV30 and TRBJ2-2; unclear D gene. CDR3 length: 14 amino acids. V gave up 1 base and J gave up 1 base, with 7 bases separating them. The germline CDR1 and CDR2 sequences are GTSNPN and SVGIG (reference sequence). CDR3 nucleotides: TGTGCCTGGAGTGGTGGGGTGAACACCGGGGAGCTGTTTTTT. Amino acids: CAWSGGVNTGELFF.

As for this clonotype: A read error is possible here, since a much larger clone lies one base away. The chain links TRBV19 to TRBJ2-1, with D uncertain. The V gene lost 4 bases and the J gene lost 7 bases, with 17 bases spanning the gap. Per the germline V gene, CDR1 is LNHDA and CDR2 is SQIVND (reference sequence). The CDR3 length is 15 residues. The CDR3 loop reads CASSTAPVWLNEQFF. Here the CDR3 DNA reads TGTGCCAGTAGTACCGCACCGGTTTGGTTGAATGAGCAGTTCTTC.

The sample holds many counts of this clonotype. V is TRBV13 and J is TRBJ2-7; TRBD1 matches at 9 bases. With V trimmed by 5 bases and J by 6 bases, 11 bases remained unmatched. The CDR3 sequence is 15 residues long. The germline CDR1 and CDR2 sequences are PRHDT and FYEKMQ (reference sequence). CDR3 residues: CASSPGQGRTLEQYF. The CDR3 region has the DNA TGTGCCAGCAGCCCCGGACAGGGGAGAACTCTCGAGCAGTACTTC.

The table lists this clonotype with many counts. The chain carries TRBV7-8 and TRBJ1-4; 8 bases map to TRBD1. The length of the CDR3 is 15 residues. The ends lost 5 bases at V and 8 bases at J; junction bases unmatched: 10. Germline-derived CDR1 and CDR2 are SGHVS and FQNEAQ. Here the CDR3 reads CASSRDRSLGEKLFF. The CDR3 DNA is TGTGCCAGCAGCCGGGACAGGTCACTGGGAGAAAAACTGTTTTTT.

The V and J genes are TRBV3-1 and TRBJ1-3; tentatively, D is TRBD1 (5 bases). The ends were cut back, 0 bases at V and 7 bases at J, with 7 bases in the middle. CDR1 is LGHDT, CDR2 YNNKEL, per germline (reference sequence). The CDR3 loop spans 13 amino acids. Here the CDR3 DNA reads TGTGCCAGCAGCCAAGATAAGGGGAACACCATATATTTT. Its protein is CASSQDKGNTIYF.

The chain employs TRBV18 and TRBJ2-5; the match to TRBD1 covers 10 bases. The V gene end was trimmed by 1 base and the J gene end by 7 bases; junction bases not matched to a gene: 6. CDR3 length equals 15 residues. CDR1 is KGHSH and CDR2 is LQKENI in the germline V gene. DNA of the CDR3: TGTGCCAGCTCACCACTCGGGACAGGGGTCGGGACCCAGTACTTC. This gives the protein CASSPLGTGVGTQYF.

The CDR3 DNA is TGTGCCAGCTCACCAAGAACGCGCGTAAGGGACACTGAAGCTTTCTTT. Protein: CASSPRTRVRDTEAFF. The genes are TRBV18 and TRBJ1-1; D is uncertain. V was clipped by 2 bases and J by 3 bases, with 16 bases between them. CDR1 is KGHSH and CDR2 is LQKENI in the germline V gene. The CDR3 length is 16 residues.

As concerns this clonotype: Given a much more abundant clone one base away, this may be a read error. Since the CDR3 does not end with the conserved phenylalanine or tryptophan, this likely comes from a read error. The chain has TRBV7-9 and TRBJ2-2; D gene unclear. In germline, CDR1 is SEHNR, CDR2 FQNEAQ (reference sequence). The CDR3 runs to 14 residues. V was clipped by 5 bases and J by 2 bases, with 9 bases between them. The CDR3 nucleotides read TGTGCCAGCAGCGTCGACATTAACACCGGGGAGCTGTTTGTT. Translated, it gives CASSVDINTGELFV.

At least ten counts were recorded for this clonotype. The rearrangement links TRBV30 to TRBJ2-5; D is possibly TRBD1 (6 bases). This CDR3 spans 13 amino acids. V lost 5 bases to trimming and J lost 9 bases, with 19 bases between them. CDR1 and CDR2 from the germline V gene are GTSNPN and SVGIG (reference sequence). The chain's CDR3 is CAWDVGVKGAQYF. The CDR3, as DNA: TGTGCCTGGGATGTTGGGGTCAAGGGGGCCCAGTACTTC.

This clonotype was recorded a few times. The chain combines TRBV10-3 with TRBJ1-1, with D unclear. The CDR3 is made up of 12 amino acids. Trimming removed 3 bases at V and 5 bases at J, with 7 bases between. Per the germline V gene, CDR1 is ENHRY and CDR2 is SYGVKD. The CDR3 protein is CAISDRETEAFF. The CDR3 nucleotides are TGTGCCATCAGTGATCGGGAGACTGAAGCTTTCTTT.

This clonotype was counted at least ten times. V is TRBV2 and J is TRBJ1-1, with unresolved D. The V gene's germline CDR1 is SNHLY and CDR2 FYNNEI. Trimming took off 6 bases at V and 1 base at J, with 15 bases between the two ends. This CDR3 is 15 amino acids long. The CDR3 DNA is TGTGCCAGCAGGGCCGACTTCGCCGGGAACACTGAAGCTTTCTTT. It specifies CASRADFAGNTEAFF.

This clonotype was picked up many times. This chain uses TRBV9 with TRBJ2-4; 11 bases line up with TRBD1. V lost 0 bases to trimming and J lost 6 bases; unmatched junction nucleotides: 2. The length of the CDR3 is 15 residues. The germline V gene has CDR1 SGDLS and CDR2 YYNGEE. In DNA form, the CDR3 reads TGTGCCAGCAGCGTAGACGGGACAGGGGGAAACATTCAGTACTTC. Amino acids: CASSVDGTGGNIQYF.

This clonotype was observed at least ten times. The gene calls are TRBV6-1 and TRBJ2-7; perhaps D is TRBD1 or TRBD2 (5 bases each). Trimming left V 6 bases short and J 0 bases short, with 27 bases between. CDR1 is MNHNS, CDR2 SASEGT, per germline. CDR3 length equals 19 residues. CDR3 amino acids: CASSKVSGRPTGTSYEQYF. Written as DNA, the CDR3 is TGTGCCAGCAGCAAAGTTTCGGGCAGACCCACGGGGACCTCCTACGAGCAGTACTTC.

This clonotype was recorded at least ten times. This rearrangement joins TRBV6-1 to TRBJ2-7, with 10 bases aligning to TRBD1. The CDR3 loop spans 15 amino acids. V gave up 1 base and J gave up 3 bases; unmatched junction bases: 3. Per germline, CDR1 MNHNS and CDR2 SASEGT. For the CDR3, the DNA is TGTGCCAGCAGTGAAGGGACAGGGGGTTTCTACGAGCAGTACTTC. Translated: CASSEGTGGFYEQYF.

The rearrangement uses TRBV9 and TRBJ2-7, with D perhaps matching TRBD1 (5 bases). This CDR3 contains 13 residues. The germline V gene encodes CDR1 SGDLS and CDR2 YYNGEE. V was shortened by 3 bases and J by 5 bases, with 12 bases between the two germline ends. The CDR3 DNA reads as TGTGCCAGCAGCGGGGGCCGGGCCCACGAGCAGTACTTC. Translated, it gives CASSGGRAHEQYF.

V gene TRBV19 combines with J gene TRBJ2-2, with D perhaps TRBD2 (6 bases). The CDR3 is made up of 14 amino acids. Germline V gives CDR1 LNHDA, CDR2 SQIVND (reference sequence). V lost 5 bases and J 6 bases, leaving 13 bases between the germline ends. The CDR3 region has the DNA TGTGCCAGTAGTCCTCGACTAGTATCCGGGGAGCTGTTTTTT. Its protein is CASSPRLVSGELFF.